A single T cell receptor beta chain is shown here with its context. This record comes from a study of CD8 T cells in Susac syndrome. RNA amounts of roughly 0.5 to 1 ug underwent reverse transcription with random hexamers. A multiplex approach, immunoSEQ multiplex PCR, amplified TCR beta CDR3 across 54 Vbeta and 13 Jbeta. MiXCR, run by TCRdb on the immunoSEQ multiplex PCR reads, gives a single entry per CDR3 protein. The data show some 150,000 distinct CDR3 sequences, 85% to 95% seen once. Sequencing of TCR beta, carried out with a high-throughput approach, was applied to CD8+ and CD4+ T cells from the blood. Relapsing-remitting disease, either stable or active, was present in the multiple sclerosis controls, who were treatment-naive patients. TEMRA cells were FACS-enriched, unlike CD8+ and CD4+ T cells, which were negatively isolated. The TCR sequence derives from a human donor with multiple sclerosis. Sequencing was carried out using CD8+ T cells from PBMCs.

CDR3 region: CASSLGRDIQYF. For the CDR3, the DNA is TGTGCCAGCAGCTTAGGGCGAGACATTCAGTACTTC. V gene TRBV11-2 combines with J gene TRBJ2-4; D not resolved. The CDR3 consists of 12 residues. Germline V gene lookup returns CDR1 SGHAT and CDR2 FQNNGV. V lost 1 base and J 8 bases, leaving 6 bases between the germline ends.